This T cell receptor beta chain was observed in a study of identical twins. The V and J ends lost 2 bases and 2 bases respectively, with 8 bases between them. Germline V gives CDR1 KGHDR, CDR2 SFDVKD. This CDR3 is built from 15 residues. Each CDR3 protein gets one entry after TCRdb re-called the 5' RACE reads with MiXCR. The sample carries fewer than 250,000 distinct CDR3 sequences, approximately 7.9% recorded once. This clonotype was seen only a few times. The sample was also linked to a second study, of yellow fever vaccine responses in identical twins.

The receptor was isolated from a woman between 18 and 29 years old in good health. The sample comprised CD8+ T cells sorted from blood. The chain couples TRBV24-1 to TRBJ2-2; no definite D call. CDR3 sequence: CATSDYAENTGELFF. The CDR3 bases are TGTGCCACCAGTGATTATGCGGAAAACACCGGGGAGCTGTTTTTT.